This T cell receptor beta chain stems from a study of T cells in Graves' hyperthyroidism and ophthalmopathy. Turning to this clonotype: Its antigen is unidentified.

Amplification yielded TCR beta CDR3 regions, with RNA transcripts as the source. The primer set for the first-round RT-PCR of the TCR CDR3 was HTBI. TCRdb re-called the multiplex PCR reads with MiXCR, one entry per CDR3 protein. The sample includes a few hundred thousand distinct CDR3 sequences, about 16% of them seen just once. The germline CDR1 and CDR2 sequences are SGHVS and FQNEAQ. CDR3 size: 18 residues. V dropped 7 bases and J dropped 1; count of bases not matched to a gene: 10. General study results and limits: Blood also contained most expanded thyroid clonotypes above 0.001.

V gene TRBV7-8 combines with J gene TRBJ2-3; 14 nucleotides align to TRBD2. The sequence derives from a middle-aged woman with Graves' ophthalmopathy. Sequenced sample: blood. The CDR3 spells CASTRLAGGPGGTDTQYF. In nucleotides, the CDR3 is TGTGCCAGCACCCGACTAGCGGGAGGGCCGGGTGGCACAGATACGCAGTATTTT.